The 22 T cell receptor beta chains given below trace back to one sample, sequenced in a study of cytomegalovirus exposure and HLA in healthy donors. Amplification used 60 Vbeta primers and 13 Jbeta primers. The protocol was immunoSEQ multiplex PCR, while the TCRdb copy is restricted to in-frame clones and leaves out a portion. The data hold 150,000 to 200,000 clones, with around 77% observed a single time. The material sequenced was PBMCs. The receptor source for this set is a woman aged 30 to 39 in good health and CMV-seropositive.

The chain links TRBV11-2 to TRBJ2-1; maybe TRBD2 (5 bases). The V and J ends lost 7 bases and 5 bases respectively, with 15 bases between them. The V gene's germline CDR1 is SGHAT and CDR2 FQNNGV. The CDR3 runs 14 residues. The chain's CDR3 is CASTLGEGHNEQFF. The CDR3 bases are TGTGCCAGCACCCTTGGAGAGGGCCACAATGAGCAGTTCTTC.

The genes are TRBV7-9 and TRBJ2-1; tentatively, D is TRBD2 (6 bases). The CDR3 contains 13 residues. The germline V gene has CDR1 SEHNR and CDR2 FQNEAQ (reference sequence). The V end lost 5 bases, the J end lost 12 bases, and 17 bases lay between the germline ends. The CDR3 sequence: CASSPGLPGGQFF. The CDR3 DNA is TGTGCCAGCAGCCCCGGGCTCCCCGGGGGGCAGTTCTTC.

The chain carries TRBV28 and TRBJ1-5; D remains unclear. Deletions cut 5 bases from V and 9 bases from J, with 11 bases between. Germline loops: CDR1 MDHEN, CDR2 SYDVKM. The CDR3 is made up of 12 amino acids. The CDR3 reads CASSPPGRPQHF. DNA of the CDR3: TGTGCCAGCAGTCCCCCCGGTCGGCCCCAGCATTTT.

V and J are TRBV7-2 and TRBJ1-2; D is perhaps TRBD1 (6 bases). V lost 1 base and J 8 bases, leaving 11 bases between the germline ends. This CDR3 is 13 amino acids long. Germline V lookup: CDR1 SGHTA, CDR2 FQGNSA. The CDR3 DNA follows: TGTGCCAGCAGCTTAGGGCAGGGGCGCGGCTACACCTTC. This encodes CASSLGQGRGYTF.

V is TRBV28 and J is TRBJ1-2; D is unclear. The CDR3 is 16 residues long. CDR1 is MDHEN and CDR2 is SYDVKM in the germline V gene. Trimming left V 3 bases short and J 5 bases short, with 19 bases between. The CDR3 DNA follows: TGTGCCAGCAGTTTCTCCGGAGACTACTCCGGGTATGGCTACACCTTC. Translating it yields CASSFSGDYSGYGYTF.

V and J are TRBV6-5 and TRBJ1-2; 8 nucleotides agree with TRBD1. The CDR3 contains 13 residues. V lost 4 bases and J lost 8; bases outside the gene matches: 6. The germline gives CDR1 MNHEY, CDR2 SVGAGI. The CDR3 reads CASSSLQGAGYTF. CDR3 DNA: TGTGCCAGCAGTTCCCTTCAGGGGGCAGGCTACACCTTC.

Turning to this clone: Different DNA sequences within this sample yield the same CDR3. V usage is TRBV4-1 and J usage is TRBJ2-1, with 10 bases fitting TRBD2. From germline, CDR1 is MGHRA and CDR2 YSYEKL. Germline trimming cut 3 bases from V and 1 base from J; bases unmatched to any gene: 3. This CDR3 has 16 amino acids. The CDR3 reads CASSQVLAGSYNEQFF. The CDR3 bases are TGCGCCAGCAGCCAGGTACTAGCGGGGTCCTACAATGAGCAGTTCTTC.

The chain combines TRBV11-2 with TRBJ2-7, with 7 bases fitting TRBD2. Germline CDR1 and CDR2: SGHAT and FQNNGV. V dropped 3 bases and J dropped 0; count of bases not matched to a gene: 5. The length of the CDR3 is 15 residues. The CDR3 DNA reads TGTGCCAGCAGCTTGAGCGGGACTACCTCCTACGAGCAGTACTTC. Amino acid sequence: CASSLSGTTSYEQYF.

V and J are TRBV2 and TRBJ2-5; 8 bases match TRBD2. Germline V gene data show CDR1 as SNHLY and CDR2 as FYNNEI. The junction had 12 bases not matched to a gene; V was cut back by 4 bases and J by 2 bases. This CDR3 region has 17 residues. CDR3 nucleotides: TGTGCCAGCAGTGCTCACCGAAGCGGGGGCTTTCAAGAGACCCAGTACTTC. This codes for CASSAHRSGGFQETQYF.

The chain links TRBV10-3 to TRBJ1-3; D possibly corresponds to TRBD1 (5 bases). The V end was cut by 0 bases, the J end by 0 bases, with 12 bases between. Germline CDR1 is ENHRY and CDR2 is SYGVKD. This CDR3 is 17 amino acids long. CDR3 loop: CAISESRRGSSGNTIYF. The CDR3 bases are TGTGCCATCAGTGAGTCGCGTCGGGGGAGCTCTGGAAACACCATATATTTT.

This clone was counted once. This sequence joins TRBV6-5 and TRBJ1-2; D unclear. Between the trimmed V and J ends, which lost 6 bases and 5 bases, there was a span of 16 bases. The CDR3 runs to 14 residues. The germline CDR1 and CDR2 sequences are MNHEY and SVGAGI. The CDR3 bases are TGTGCCAGCAGATGGGTGCAGGCCCCATATGGCTACACCTTC. It encodes CASRWVQAPYGYTF.

The rearrangement joins TRBV15 to TRBJ2-7; 9 positions match TRBD1. V lost 3 bases and J lost 2; bases outside the gene matches: 5. Germline loops: CDR1 LNHNV, CDR2 YYDKDF (reference sequence). The CDR3 is 15 amino acids. Here the CDR3 DNA reads TGTGCCACCAGCAGCAGGAGGACAGGGGCCTACGAGCAGTACTTC. Its translation: CATSSRRTGAYEQYF.

This chain joins TRBV6-5 and TRBJ2-5; TRBD1 aligns across 9 bases. Germline trimming cut 6 bases from V and 5 bases from J; bases unmatched to any gene: 7. CDR3 size: 14 residues. CDR1 is MNHEY and CDR2 is SVGAGI in the germline V gene. CDR3 residues: CASRDRGFRETQYF. The CDR3 DNA reads as TGTGCCAGCAGGGACAGGGGTTTTCGGGAGACCCAGTACTTC.

The chain recombines TRBV18 with TRBJ2-7; 10 nucleotides line up with TRBD2. J gave up 0 bases and V 2 bases, and 7 bases lay outside the gene matches. CDR3 length equals 17 residues. The germline CDR1 and CDR2 sequences are KGHSH and LQKENI. The CDR3 sequence is CASSPFGPSGSSYEQYF. DNA for the CDR3: TGTGCCAGCTCACCATTCGGTCCTAGCGGGAGCTCCTACGAGCAGTACTTC.

The chain employs TRBV18 and TRBJ2-5; D is unclear. CDR3 length: 13 residues. Per the germline V gene, CDR1 is KGHSH and CDR2 is LQKENI. V was shortened by 0 bases and J by 5 bases, with 7 bases between the two germline ends. Written as DNA, the CDR3 is TGTGCCAGCTCACCACCGTCCGTGGAGACCCAGTACTTC. Translation: CASSPPSVETQYF.

The chain uses TRBV2 and TRBJ1-5; D is perhaps TRBD1 (6 bases). The CDR3 totals 16 residues. Germline CDR1 is SNHLY and CDR2 is FYNNEI. Trimming took off 6 bases at V and 6 bases at J, with 21 bases between the two ends. The DNA of the CDR3 is TGTGCCAGCAGATTAATGGACAGCGCCGCGGGTCAGCCCCAGCATTTT. It translates to CASRLMDSAAGQPQHF.

The chain employs TRBV6-1 and TRBJ1-1, with D possibly being TRBD1 (6 bases). Trimming shortened V by 5 bases and J by 7 bases, and 11 bases separated the two germline ends. Germline V gives CDR1 MNHNS, CDR2 SASEGT. This CDR3 region has 12 residues. CDR3 bases: TGTGCCAGCAGTCCACAGGGCGATGAAGCTTTCTTT. It encodes CASSPQGDEAFF.

The chain employs TRBV28 and TRBJ1-3; TRBD1 agrees at 8 bases. V trimming: 6 bases; J trimming: 0 bases; junction bases outside the gene matches: 7. The CDR3 extends over 16 amino acids. From germline, CDR1 is MDHEN and CDR2 SYDVKM. The CDR3 reads CASRVGTGYSGNTIYF. The CDR3 DNA is TGTGCCAGCAGGGTAGGGACAGGCTACTCTGGAAACACCATATATTTT.

The chain couples TRBV29-1 to TRBJ1-2; 8 nucleotides agree with TRBD1. Germline values: CDR1 SQVTM, CDR2 ANQGSEA. V shed 0 bases, J shed 5 bases, and the junction held 2 bases outside the gene matches. This CDR3 has 13 residues. CDR3 protein: CSVEDRTGYGYTF. CDR3 coding DNA: TGCAGCGTTGAAGATCGGACAGGGTATGGCTACACCTTC.

A note on this clone: The sample holds other DNA sequences that translate to the same CDR3. The V and J genes are TRBV6-5 and TRBJ1-1, with D possibly TRBD1 on 5 matching bases. CDR1 is MNHEY, CDR2 SVGAGI, per germline. The V end lost 0 bases, the J end lost 4 bases, and 9 bases lay between the germline ends. The CDR3 has 14 amino acids. CDR3 protein: CASSYSQGSTEAFF. The DNA for the CDR3 is TGTGCCAGCAGTTACTCGCAGGGTAGCACTGAAGCTTTCTTT.

The J gene is TRBJ2-7, the V gene TRBV2, with 10 nucleotides matching TRBD1. With 5 bases clipped from V and 2 bases from J, the junction kept 3 bases outside the gene matches. Germline CDR1 is SNHLY and CDR2 is FYNNEI. This CDR3 contains 14 residues. CDR3 bases: TGTGCCAGCAGTAATGGACAGGGGGCCTACGAGCAGTACTTC. Encoded protein: CASSNGQGAYEQYF.

The rearrangement links TRBV30 to TRBJ1-2, with D possibly TRBD1 on 5 matching bases. The CDR3 extends over 15 amino acids. Trimming took 0 bases from V and 3 from J, leaving 14 bases between them. Germline assignment: CDR1 GTSNPN and CDR2 SVGIG (reference sequence). The CDR3 here is CAWSVDGGKDYGYTF. The CDR3 nucleotides are TGTGCCTGGAGTGTAGACGGGGGTAAGGACTATGGCTACACCTTC.